The TCR beta chain under discussion was sequenced for a study of CD8+CD57+ T cells in acquired aplastic anemia. Background on the study: Mean DNA quantity obtained from sorted CD4+ and CD8+ cells was 3 to 3.5 ug. Study-wide results and caveats: Patients and controls shared 25 to 35 CD8+ CDR3 sequences, highly expressed in patients.

Using genomic DNA as the template, TCR beta VDJ and CDR3 profiling was carried out. TCRdb used MiXCR to reprocess the reads, holding one entry per CDR3 protein. Of about 220,000 distinct CDR3 sequences in the sample, 30% to 35% were seen once. This clonotype showed up many times. Its antigen is still unknown. Per the germline V gene, CDR1 is DFQATT and CDR2 is SNEGSKA (reference sequence). V trimming: 5 bases; J trimming: 4 bases; junction bases outside the gene matches: 7. CDR3 length: 13 residues. Sequencing was done on a sample of sorted CD4+, CD8+, or CD8+CD57+ T cells (not recorded which) from PBMCs. This receptor was obtained from a human donor in good health, serving as a control. The chain has TRBV20-1 and TRBJ1-1; the match to TRBD1 covers 7 bases. CDR3 bases: TGCAGTGCTTACAGGGGCAGTGGCACTGAAGCTTTCTTT. This codes for CSAYRGSGTEAFF.